These 15 T cell receptor beta chains were all obtained from the same sample, sequenced in a study of shared clonotypes between healthy human individuals. Data came from immunoSEQ multiplex PCR; TCRdb stores just in-frame clones and leaves some out. The sample shows over a million clones, around 98% of them seen only once. The sequencing input was naive CD4+ T cells sorted from blood. Indicated subset: CD45RA+ positively selected. All receptors come from a man between 25 and 39 years old in good health.

This chain joins TRBV9 and TRBJ2-3, with TRBD2 matching over 9 bases. The junction had 6 bases not matched to a gene; V was cut back by 4 bases and J by 0 bases. Germline lookup yields CDR1 SGDLS and CDR2 YYNGEE. The CDR3 totals 16 residues. DNA of the CDR3: TGTGCCAGCAGCCCCCGACTAGCGGAAAGCACAGATACGCAGTATTTT. Its translation is CASSPRLAESTDTQYF.

CDR3 loop: CASSRQDGVLLNTGELFF. DNA for the CDR3: TGTGCCAGCAGCCGACAAGATGGGGTCCTTCTTAACACCGGGGAGCTGTTTTTT. The rearrangement uses TRBV14 and TRBJ2-2; D remains unclear. Trimming took 4 bases from V and 2 from J, leaving 20 bases between them. The CDR3 has 18 residues. Germline values: CDR1 SGHDN, CDR2 FVKESK.

CDR3 nucleotides: TGTGCCAGCAGCCCCGGGACACGAAACTATGGCTACACCTTC. Its translation is CASSPGTRNYGYTF. The J gene is TRBJ1-2, the V gene TRBV7-9; D possibly corresponds to TRBD1 (6 bases). The V end lost 5 bases, the J end lost 2 bases, and 12 bases lay between the germline ends. Germline V gene lookup returns CDR1 SEHNR and CDR2 FQNEAQ (reference sequence). This CDR3 contains 14 residues.

The CDR3 DNA sequence: TGTGCCAGCAGTTTTGGGGGAACTCGTCGGGCCTATGGCTACACCTTC. Its translation: CASSFGGTRRAYGYTF. The chain joins TRBV28 to TRBJ1-2; perhaps TRBD1 as D (5 bases). Germline values: CDR1 MDHEN, CDR2 SYDVKM. V lost 3 bases, J lost 4 bases, and 18 bases lay in between. This CDR3 is built from 16 residues.

The chain carries TRBV5-1 and TRBJ2-1; 11 bases align to TRBD2. Germline-derived CDR1 and CDR2 are SGHRS and YFSETQ. This CDR3 has 17 amino acids. Unmatched junction bases numbered 15, after V lost 5 bases and J lost 8 bases. Written as DNA, the CDR3 is TGCGCCAGCAGTCAGCTATTTAGCGGGAGGGCCTTGGATGAGCAGTTCTTC. Protein product: CASSQLFSGRALDEQFF.

This sequence joins TRBV29-1 and TRBJ2-5; 8 bases agree with TRBD2. The CDR3 runs to 15 residues. The germline gives CDR1 SQVTM, CDR2 ANQGSEA. J was trimmed by 3 bases and V by 7 bases; bases with no gene match: 13. The CDR3: CSGSGSNLREETQYF. The CDR3, as DNA: TGCAGCGGAAGCGGGAGTAATTTGCGGGAAGAGACCCAGTACTTC.

Remarks on this clone: Different DNA sequences within this sample yield the same CDR3. The chain combines TRBV5-1 with TRBJ1-4; D remains ambiguous. Germline CDR1 and CDR2: SGHRS and YFSETQ. The V gene lost 4 bases and the J gene lost 4 bases, with 8 bases spanning the gap. The CDR3 spans 13 residues. The CDR3 loop reads CASSPSSNEKLFF. The CDR3 nucleotides are TGCGCCAGCAGCCCGAGTAGTAATGAAAAACTGTTTTTT. Drawing the rest from reference TRBV5-1 and TRBJ1-4, the complete variable domain is KAGVTQTPRYLIKTRGQQVTLSCSPISGHRSVSWYQQTPGQGLQFLFEYFSETQRNKGNFPGRFSGRQFSNSRSEMNVSTLELGDSALYLCASSPSSNEKLFFGSGTQLSVL.

The chain carries TRBV7-2 and TRBJ1-2, with 9 bases matching TRBD1. Germline V CDR1 and CDR2: SGHTA, FQGNSA. V was clipped by 1 base and J by 4 bases; unmatched bases: 4. This CDR3 has 15 amino acids. The CDR3 reads CASSLVRQGGYGYTF. The DNA of the CDR3 is TGTGCCAGCAGCTTAGTACGACAGGGGGGCTATGGCTACACCTTC.

V usage is TRBV5-1 and J usage is TRBJ2-2; no clear D. CDR1 and CDR2 (germline): SGHRS, YFSETQ. The V end lost 0 bases, the J end lost 8 bases, and 11 bases lay between the germline ends. This CDR3 has 14 amino acids. The CDR3 here is CASSLDTLEGELFF. The CDR3, as DNA: TGCGCCAGCAGCTTGGACACTCTAGAGGGGGAGCTGTTTTTT.

The rearrangement uses TRBV7-2 and TRBJ2-1; TRBD2 is a possible D gene (6 bases). Germline CDR1 is SGHTA and CDR2 is FQGNSA. CDR3 length: 15 residues. V lost 5 bases and J lost 9, with 20 bases in between. CDR3 sequence reads: CASSLHGSPASEQFF. CDR3 sequence (DNA): TGTGCCAGCAGCCTCCACGGGAGTCCGGCGAGTGAGCAGTTCTTC.

The J gene is TRBJ2-5, the V gene TRBV7-2; D not certain. The CDR3 runs to 12 residues. Per germline, CDR1 SGHTA and CDR2 FQGNSA. The V end was cut by 3 bases, the J end by 5 bases, with 7 bases between. CDR3 nucleotides: TGTGCCAGCAGCTTGATATCGGAGACCCAGTACTTC. Protein product: CASSLISETQYF.

The rearrangement links TRBV6-5 to TRBJ2-1; a weak D match, TRBD2 (5 bases). The germline CDR1 and CDR2 sequences are MNHEY and SVGAGI. This CDR3 is 15 amino acids long. Trimming pared 2 bases from V and 4 bases from J, leaving 12 bases between. CDR3 protein: CASSYGFREYNEQFF. DNA for the CDR3: TGTGCCAGCAGTTACGGTTTCCGGGAATACAATGAGCAGTTCTTC.

V gene TRBV28 combines with J gene TRBJ1-5; the D is unclear. Germline V gene sequence: CDR1 MDHEN, CDR2 SYDVKM. This CDR3 has 13 amino acids. V shed 6 bases and J shed 4 bases, with 10 bases lying between them. The CDR3 spells CASRPPANQPQHF. The CDR3 DNA reads as TGTGCCAGCAGACCCCCAGCGAATCAGCCCCAGCATTTT.

This clone appeared once. The V gene is TRBV6-6, the J gene TRBJ2-7; no clear D. The CDR3 is 12 residues long. Trimming cost V 2 bases and J 4 bases, with 6 bases left between them. The germline V gene has CDR1 MNHNY and CDR2 SVGAGI (reference sequence). The CDR3 DNA reads TGTGCCAGCAGTTACGGAGAATACGAGCAGTACTTC. Its translation: CASSYGEYEQYF.

This chain joins TRBV11-2 and TRBJ2-7; 9 positions agree with TRBD1. The germline CDR1 and CDR2 sequences are SGHAT and FQNNGV. With 5 bases clipped from V and 0 bases from J, the junction kept 11 bases outside the gene matches. CDR3 length: 17 amino acids. The CDR3 nucleotides read TGTGCCAGCAGCCGGCCCACAGGGGGCCTCAGCTCCTACGAGCAGTACTTC. Protein sequence: CASSRPTGGLSSYEQYF.